This TCR beta chain was captured by sequencing in a study of CD8+CD57+ T cells in acquired aplastic anemia. Looking at the study overall: There were 11 million or so reads, on average, for CD4+ cells from healthy donors. Study-level points and caveats: Shared by patients and controls, twenty-nine CD8+ CDR3s were abundant in patients.

The template used for profiling TCR beta VDJ and CDR3 was genomic DNA. TCRdb reprocessed the reads via MiXCR and lists one record per CDR3 protein. The sample shows about 160,000 distinct CDR3 sequences, just under 45% of them seen only once. CDR3 size: 15 residues. V shed 5 bases, J shed 6 bases, and the junction held 10 bases outside the gene matches. Looked up from germline, CDR1 is MNHEY and CDR2 is SMNVEV (reference sequence). This clonotype was observed many times. Its antigen remains unidentified. Sequencing input: sorted CD4+, CD8+, or CD8+CD57+ T cells (not recorded which) from PBMCs. This chain links TRBV27 with TRBJ2-7, with 10 bases lining up with TRBD1. This clonotype originated in a human donor in good health. For the CDR3, the DNA is TGTGCCAGCAGTCAATTACGGGACAGGGGTTCCGAGCAGTACTTC. Translated, it gives CASSQLRDRGSEQYF.